A selection of T cell receptor beta chains follows, all from one sample in a study of T cell repertoires in cytomegalovirus infection. TCRdb re-derived calls from the reads in MiXCR, one entry per CDR3 protein. Among roughly 350,000 distinct CDR3 sequences listed, about 35% were seen once. Antigens for these TCRs are unknown. The sequencing here drew on cultured PBMCs, taken from culture after CMV antigen stimulation. These receptors were obtained from a human donor in good health (CMV status not recorded). Some clones in this sample may be carry-over from other donors' samples. CDR3s include the opening cysteine and the closing phenylalanine or tryptophan. The D gene is left open where the match is weak.

cdr3_aa: CASSRQSSGSHYEQFF
j_call: TRBJ2-1
v_call: TRBV5-1
d_call: TRBD2

cdr3_aa: CASSSWTSGQETQYF
j_call: TRBJ2-5
v_call: TRBV7-2
d_call: TRBD2

cdr3_aa: CASRSGTGNPNTGELFF
j_call: TRBJ2-2
v_call: TRBV6-5
d_call: TRBD1

cdr3_aa: CASSPDGTMNTEAFF
j_call: TRBJ1-1
v_call: TRBV18
d_call: NA

cdr3_aa: CASSQDGHQYQPQHF
j_call: TRBJ1-5
v_call: TRBV4-3
d_call: NA

cdr3_aa: CASSQDHGGSTF
j_call: TRBJ1-2
v_call: TRBV3-1
d_call: NA

cdr3_aa: CASSQGLAGLETQYF
j_call: TRBJ2-5
v_call: TRBV14
d_call: TRBD2

cdr3_aa: CAIRASSYNSPLHF
j_call: TRBJ1-6
v_call: TRBV10-3
d_call: NA

cdr3_aa: CASSNSKAATAVGYTF
j_call: TRBJ1-2
v_call: TRBV12-3/TRBV12-4
d_call: NA

cdr3_aa: CATSDGTTDTQYF
j_call: TRBJ2-3
v_call: TRBV24-1
d_call: NA

cdr3_aa: CATSRERGLNYGYTF
j_call: TRBJ1-2
v_call: TRBV15
d_call: NA

cdr3_aa: CASSGSGRAGDTQYF
j_call: TRBJ2-3
v_call: TRBV9
d_call: TRBD2

cdr3_aa: CATSDHPPRDSYNEQFF
j_call: TRBJ2-1
v_call: TRBV24-1
d_call: NA

cdr3_aa: CASSLGTAREAFF
j_call: TRBJ1-1
v_call: TRBV7-2
d_call: TRBD1

cdr3_aa: CASSRQGGIEAFF
j_call: TRBJ1-1
v_call: TRBV5-5
d_call: TRBD1

cdr3_aa: CASSLSLVSYNEQFF
j_call: TRBJ2-1
v_call: TRBV7-6
d_call: NA

cdr3_aa: CASSIGTSVETQYF
j_call: TRBJ2-5
v_call: TRBV19
d_call: TRBD2

cdr3_aa: CASSLDGAVTQYF
j_call: TRBJ2-5
v_call: TRBV7-2
d_call: NA

cdr3_aa: CASSNGGDQYF
j_call: TRBJ2-5
v_call: TRBV6-2/TRBV6-3
d_call: TRBD2

cdr3_aa: CASSPEDRVNQPQHF
j_call: TRBJ1-5
v_call: TRBV27
d_call: TRBD1

cdr3_aa: CASSNPRIIQAEAFF
j_call: TRBJ1-1
v_call: TRBV6-2/TRBV6-3
d_call: NA

cdr3_aa: CSARQIAGSDYNEQFF
j_call: TRBJ2-1
v_call: TRBV20-1
d_call: TRBD2

cdr3_aa: CASSIDYIGPQYF
j_call: TRBJ2-4
v_call: TRBV19
d_call: NA

cdr3_aa: CASSQEYGAETQYF
j_call: TRBJ2-5
v_call: TRBV4-3
d_call: NA

cdr3_aa: CASSLGQGIGQPQHF
j_call: TRBJ1-5
v_call: TRBV28
d_call: TRBD1

cdr3_aa: CASSYPLAGALADTQYF
j_call: TRBJ2-3
v_call: TRBV12-3/TRBV12-4
d_call: TRBD2

cdr3_aa: CASSESDRGRGNSPLHF
j_call: TRBJ1-6
v_call: TRBV6-1
d_call: TRBD1

cdr3_aa: CSARSDRKHYGYTF
j_call: TRBJ1-2
v_call: TRBV20-1
d_call: NA

cdr3_aa: CASSQDLRGGAEAFF
j_call: TRBJ1-1
v_call: TRBV4-3
d_call: NA

cdr3_aa: CASSQDAGGSADTQYF
j_call: TRBJ2-3
v_call: TRBV4-3
d_call: NA

cdr3_aa: CASRQGHEQYF
j_call: TRBJ2-7
v_call: TRBV6-6
d_call: NA

cdr3_aa: CASSPSRGETYGYTF
j_call: TRBJ1-2
v_call: TRBV7-9
d_call: NA